Following are 26 T cell receptor beta chains from one sample sequenced in a study of control samples from healthy donors and cancer patients. Using immunoSEQ multiplex PCR, the repertoire was profiled, and TCRdb retains in-frame clones only, with some absent. In the table there are about 78,000 clones, 70% to 90% of which are singletons. The sample consisted of blood. These receptor sequences come from a woman in her fifties or sixties in good health.

This clone came up a few times. V is TRBV2 and J is TRBJ2-7; TRBD2 aligns across 9 bases. V gave up 4 bases and J gave up 1 base; unmatched junction bases: 11. This CDR3 is built from 17 residues. CDR1 and CDR2 from the germline V gene are SNHLY and FYNNEI. CDR3 sequence reads: CASSVWASGITSYEQYF. As DNA, the CDR3 is TGTGCCAGCAGTGTTTGGGCTAGCGGGATAACTTCCTACGAGCAGTACTTC.

The chain carries TRBV7-8 and TRBJ2-1, with D uncertain. This CDR3 spans 13 amino acids. Germline CDR1 reads SGHVS; CDR2 reads FQNEAQ. V was cut by 1 base and J by 5 bases, with 6 bases left in between. CDR3 protein: CASSLGADNEQFF. The CDR3 DNA follows: TGTGCCAGCAGCTTAGGGGCCGACAATGAGCAGTTCTTC. The full variable domain, completed using reference TRBV7-8 and TRBJ2-1, is GAGVSQSPRYKVAKRGQDVALRCDPISGHVSLFWYQQALGQGPEFLTYFQNEAQLDKSGLPSDRFFAERPEGSVSTLKIQRTQQEDSAVYLCASSLGADNEQFFGPGTRLTVL.

This sequence joins TRBV25-1 and TRBJ2-7; unclear D gene. The V and J ends lost 5 bases and 2 bases respectively, with 1 base between them. Germline CDR1 is MGHDK and CDR2 is SYGVNS. This CDR3 comprises 10 residues. Written as DNA, the CDR3 is TGTGCCAGCAGTCCCTACGAGCAGTACTTC. Protein sequence: CASSPYEQYF.

The J gene is TRBJ1-2, the V gene TRBV4-1; 7 bases match TRBD1. V lost 4 bases, J lost 3 bases, and 5 bases stayed unmatched. Germline lookup yields CDR1 MGHRA and CDR2 YSYEKL. The CDR3 covers 14 residues. The CDR3 sequence: CASSPTTGDYGYTF. The CDR3, as DNA: TGCGCCAGCAGCCCTACAACAGGGGACTATGGCTACACCTTC.

This clone ranks as medium-sized. The J gene is TRBJ1-2, the V gene TRBV27; 8 bases align to TRBD1. After removal of 3 bases from V and 4 bases from J, the junction contained 10 bases not matched to a gene. This CDR3 comprises 16 residues. The germline V gene has CDR1 MNHEY and CDR2 SMNVEV (reference sequence). The CDR3 reads CASSFIRTGYGYGYTF. Written as DNA, the CDR3 is TGTGCCAGCAGTTTCATAAGGACAGGGTATGGCTATGGCTACACCTTC.

The chain uses TRBV28 and TRBJ2-5; D may correspond to TRBD1 or TRBD2 (7 bases each). Germline CDR1 reads MDHEN; CDR2 reads SYDVKM. The V gene lost 5 bases and the J gene lost 7 bases, with 23 bases spanning the gap. The CDR3 extends over 16 amino acids. In nucleotides, the CDR3 is TGTGCCAGCAGTCCTAAGAGGGGGGCAGGGGGGGGGACCCAGTACTTC. Residues: CASSPKRGAGGGTQYF.

This sequence joins TRBV11-2 and TRBJ1-4; 7 bases are shared with TRBD1. V lost 1 base and J lost 2; bases outside the gene matches: 4. CDR1 is SGHAT, CDR2 FQNNGV, per germline. This CDR3 region has 16 residues. The CDR3 sequence is CASSLVGGSTNEKLFF. CDR3 DNA: TGTGCCAGCAGCTTAGTAGGGGGCTCGACTAATGAAAAACTGTTTTTT.

The CDR3 coding sequence is TGTGCCAGCAGCTTGGGGCACATCAGGGCCGGGGAGCTGTTTTTT. It codes for CASSLGHIRAGELFF. This chain links TRBV5-8 with TRBJ2-2; possible D gene TRBD1, 5 bases. The CDR3 is made up of 15 amino acids. Germline V gives CDR1 SGHTS, CDR2 YDEGEE. The V end lost 0 bases, the J end lost 6 bases, and 12 bases lay between the germline ends.

The V call is TRBV5-4, the J call TRBJ2-7, with 14 bases matching TRBD2. Trimming cost V 4 bases and J 2 bases; bases outside gene matches: 11. CDR1 and CDR2 (germline): SGHNT, YYREEE (reference sequence). There are 18 residues in the CDR3. The CDR3 nucleotides read TGTGCCAGCAGCCCAGCGACTAGCGGGGGGGCGGGCGCCTACGAGCAGTACTTC. Translation gives CASSPATSGGAGAYEQYF. The whole variable domain, filled in from reference TRBV5-4 and TRBJ2-7, reads ETGVTQSPTHLIKTRGQQVTLRCSSQSGHNTVSWYQQALGQGPQFIFQYYREEENGRGNFPPRFSGLQFPNYSSELNVNALELDDSALYLCASSPATSGGAGAYEQYFGPGTRLTVT.

The chain joins TRBV3-1 (or the pseudogene TRBV3-2) to TRBJ2-5; 10 bases match TRBD2. Losses at the gene ends were 4 bases for V and 5 bases for J; bases not matched to a gene: 7. Per the germline V gene, CDR1 is LGHDT and CDR2 is YNNKEL (reference sequence). CDR3 length: 15 residues. The CDR3 spells CASSPSGGQWETQYF. CDR3 bases: TGTGCCAGCAGCCCTAGCGGGGGCCAGTGGGAGACCCAGTACTTC.

A single count supports this clone. The rearrangement links TRBV28 to TRBJ2-1; D remains unclear. V was clipped by 0 bases and J by 0 bases, with 6 bases between them. The germline gives CDR1 MDHEN, CDR2 SYDVKM. The CDR3 is 15 amino acids. CDR3 coding DNA: TGTGCCAGCAGTTTATGGGGAAGCTCCTACAATGAGCAGTTCTTC. This translates into CASSLWGSSYNEQFF.

The chain uses TRBV18 and TRBJ2-1; D is perhaps TRBD2 (5 bases). Looked up from germline, CDR1 is KGHSH and CDR2 is LQKENI. The CDR3 contains 13 residues. V shed 2 bases and J shed 7 bases, with 9 bases lying between them. CDR3 protein: CASSPGRGNEQFF. Here the CDR3 DNA reads TGTGCCAGCTCACCAGGACGGGGAAATGAGCAGTTCTTC. The variable domain in full, with the rest retrieved from reference TRBV18 and TRBJ2-1, is NAGVMQNPRHLVRRRGQEARLRCSPMKGHSHVYWYRQLPEEGLKFMVYLQKENIIDESGMPKERFSAEFPKEGPSILRIQQVVRGDSAAYFCASSPGRGNEQFFGPGTRLTVL.

The rearrangement links TRBV27 to TRBJ2-2; no firm D call. This CDR3 has 14 amino acids. Trimming pared 3 bases from V and 2 bases from J, leaving 7 bases between. CDR1 is MNHEY and CDR2 is SMNVEV in the germline V gene (reference sequence). CDR3 sequence: CASSFVGNTGELFF. The CDR3 DNA sequence: TGTGCCAGCAGTTTCGTGGGAAACACCGGGGAGCTGTTTTTT.

The chain has TRBV6-5 and TRBJ2-3; D is unresolved. Germline CDR1 and CDR2: MNHEY and SVGAGI. The CDR3 covers 13 residues. Between the trimmed V and J ends, which lost 2 bases and 1 base, there was a span of 4 bases. The CDR3 protein is CASSYPGTDTQYF. CDR3 sequence (DNA): TGTGCCAGCAGTTACCCAGGCACAGATACGCAGTATTTT.

This clone occurred a few times. This sequence joins TRBV12-3 or TRBV12-4 and TRBJ2-4; the match to TRBD1 covers 8 bases. The CDR3 spans 13 residues. After removal of 7 bases from V and 7 bases from J, the junction contained 6 bases not matched to a gene. CDR3 DNA sequence: TGTGCCAGCACCAAGGACAGGGCCAACATTCAGTACTTC. Translated, it gives CASTKDRANIQYF.

The chain has TRBV5-1 and TRBJ2-4, with unresolved D. The CDR3 is made up of 14 amino acids. CDR1 is SGHRS and CDR2 is YFSETQ in the germline V gene. V lost 0 bases, J lost 9 bases, and 13 bases lay in between. CDR3 amino acids: CASSLAGIAGIQYF. Written as DNA, the CDR3 is TGCGCCAGCAGCTTGGCCGGAATAGCTGGCATTCAGTACTTC.

The chain couples TRBV6-1 to TRBJ1-5; no definite D call. Germline V gene sequence: CDR1 MNHNS, CDR2 SASEGT. Trimming took 2 bases from V and 7 from J, leaving 15 bases between them. This CDR3 spans 15 amino acids. CDR3 DNA: TGTGCCAGCAGTGAATTCGCGGACGGCGTCCAGCCCCAGCATTTT. It translates to CASSEFADGVQPQHF.

J is TRBJ1-2 and V is TRBV28; tentative D call: TRBD1 (5 bases). The V and J ends lost 6 bases and 4 bases respectively, with 18 bases between them. Germline lookup yields CDR1 MDHEN and CDR2 SYDVKM. This CDR3 region has 15 residues. CDR3 in amino acids: CASSHGTWGSYGYTF. The CDR3 DNA reads TGTGCCAGCAGCCACGGGACCTGGGGGTCCTATGGCTACACCTTC.

CDR3 region: CASSLPGDEQFF. CDR3 coding DNA: TGCGCCAGCAGCCTACCGGGGGATGAGCAGTTCTTC. The J gene is TRBJ2-1, the V gene TRBV5-1; weak D call: TRBD2 (6 bases). The CDR3 extends over 12 amino acids. Per germline, CDR1 SGHRS and CDR2 YFSETQ. V shed 4 bases and J shed 8 bases, with 10 bases lying between them.

The chain couples TRBV7-2 to TRBJ2-7, with D possibly matching TRBD1 (5 bases). This CDR3 region has 14 residues. Germline V lookup: CDR1 SGHTA, CDR2 FQGNSA. Trimming took 3 bases from V and 5 from J, leaving 14 bases between them. The CDR3 region is CASSLGRIADEQYF. CDR3 coding DNA: TGTGCCAGCAGCTTGGGGCGAATCGCGGACGAGCAGTACTTC.

This chain uses TRBV19 with TRBJ1-6; D unclear. The CDR3 contains 16 residues. V lost 4 bases, J lost 0 bases, and 10 bases lay in between. Germline CDR1 is LNHDA and CDR2 is SQIVND (reference sequence). The CDR3 bases are TGTGCCAGTAGTAAGAGAACAGACTCCTATAATTCACCCCTCCACTTT. Its protein is CASSKRTDSYNSPLHF.

The chain employs TRBV7-9 and TRBJ1-2; D remains unclear. This CDR3 is 17 amino acids long. Trimming shortened V by 1 base and J by 1 base, and 16 bases separated the two germline ends. Germline V gene data show CDR1 as SEHNR and CDR2 as FQNEAQ (reference sequence). CDR3 in amino acids: CASSLEFGFSSNYGYTF. CDR3 in DNA: TGTGCCAGCAGCTTAGAGTTCGGGTTTAGCAGTAACTATGGCTACACCTTC. Full variable domain (remainder filled in from reference TRBV7-9 and TRBJ1-2): DTGVSQNPRHKITKRGQNVTFRCDPISEHNRLYWYRQTLGQGPEFLTYFQNEAQLEKSRLLSDRFSAERPKGSFSTLEIQRTEQGDSAMYLCASSLEFGFSSNYGYTFGSGTRLTVV.

The rearrangement joins TRBV7-9 to TRBJ2-5; no clear D. The CDR3 spans 14 residues. Trimming shortened V by 1 base and J by 4 bases, and 10 bases separated the two germline ends. From germline, CDR1 is SEHNR and CDR2 FQNEAQ (reference sequence). In nucleotides, the CDR3 is TGTGCCAGCAGCTTAGGCCTGGTTTTAGAGACCCAGTACTTC. Encoded protein: CASSLGLVLETQYF.

This clone was detected a few times. V is TRBV14 and J is TRBJ2-7, with 9 bases matching TRBD1. The germline gives CDR1 SGHDN, CDR2 FVKESK. V lost 4 bases and J lost 4; bases outside the gene matches: 8. This CDR3 has 15 residues. The CDR3, as DNA: TGTGCCAGCAGCCCCGGGACAGGGAGGGTGTACGAGCAGTACTTC. This codes for CASSPGTGRVYEQYF.

This clone has just a few counts. The genes are TRBV7-2 and TRBJ1-3; no clear D. Trimming took 5 bases from V and 11 from J, leaving 13 bases between them. The germline CDR1 and CDR2 sequences are SGHTA and FQGNSA. This CDR3 spans 12 amino acids. CDR3 region: CASSKTTSAIYF. In DNA form, the CDR3 reads TGTGCCAGCAGCAAAACGACATCCGCCATATATTTT. Supplemented by reference TRBV7-2 and TRBJ1-3, the full variable domain reads GAGVSQSPSNKVTEKGKDVELRCDPISGHTALYWYRQSLGQGLEFLIYFQGNSAPDKSGLPSDRFSAERTGGSVSTLTIQRTQQEDSAVYLCASSKTTSAIYFGEGSWLTVV.

The chain recombines TRBV30 with TRBJ1-6; no reliable D call. V lost 0 bases and J lost 7, with 7 bases in between. The length of the CDR3 is 13 residues. From germline, CDR1 is GTSNPN and CDR2 SVGIG (reference sequence). This CDR3 is CAWSVRSNSPLHF. CDR3 sequence (DNA): TGTGCCTGGAGTGTACGATCAAATTCACCCCTCCACTTT.